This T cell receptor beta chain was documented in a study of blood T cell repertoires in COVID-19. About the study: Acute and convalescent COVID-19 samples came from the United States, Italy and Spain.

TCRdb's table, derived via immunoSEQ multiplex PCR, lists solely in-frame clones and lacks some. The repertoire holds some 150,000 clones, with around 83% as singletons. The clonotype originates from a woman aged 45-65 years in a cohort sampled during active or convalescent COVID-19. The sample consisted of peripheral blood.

The CDR3 loop reads CASSLAGGTDTQYF. The DNA of the CDR3 is TGTGCCAGCAGCTTAGCGGGGGGGACAGATACGCAGTATTTT. V gene TRBV6-2 or TRBV6-3 combines with J gene TRBJ2-3, with 11 bases fitting TRBD2. CDR3 length: 14 residues. With 6 bases clipped from V and 3 bases from J, the junction kept 2 bases outside the gene matches. Looked up from germline, CDR1 is MNHEY and CDR2 is SVGEGT.